This T cell receptor beta chain is from a study of regulatory T cells in long-lasting Graves disease. This clonotype was seen ten or more times. TCR beta libraries were built with iRepertoire HTBI primers and Arm-PCR of CDR3 regions. TCRdb processed the multiplex PCR reads anew with MiXCR; each CDR3 protein has one entry. The sample lists some 370,000 distinct CDR3 sequences, about 11% occurring once. Indicated time point: newly diagnosed GD, antithyroid drugs for less than 3 months. RNA extracted from PBMCs served as the sequencing template. This sample was shared with a second study, whose subject was T cells in Graves' hyperthyroidism and ophthalmopathy.

The TCR comes from a woman under 30 with Graves disease. Here the sequenced sample was peripheral blood mononuclear cells (PBMCs), taken at new diagnosis, from a patient treated with antithyroid drugs.

This CDR3 is CASSLGGGLGYTF. For the CDR3, the DNA is TGTGCCAGCAGCCTTGGGGGGGGATTAGGCTACACCTTC. The chain has TRBV7-2 and TRBJ1-2; possibly TRBD1 for D (5 bases). CDR3 size: 13 residues. Trimming removed 5 bases from V and 8 bases from J, with 15 bases in between. Germline-derived CDR1 and CDR2 are SGHTA and FQGNSA. Based on the CDR3 plus reference TRBV7-2 and TRBJ1-2, the full variable domain is GAGVSQSPSNKVTEKGKDVELRCDPISGHTALYWYRQSLGQGLEFLIYFQGNSAPDKSGLPSDRFSAERTGGSVSTLTIQRTQQEDSAVYLCASSLGGGLGYTFGSGTRLTVV.